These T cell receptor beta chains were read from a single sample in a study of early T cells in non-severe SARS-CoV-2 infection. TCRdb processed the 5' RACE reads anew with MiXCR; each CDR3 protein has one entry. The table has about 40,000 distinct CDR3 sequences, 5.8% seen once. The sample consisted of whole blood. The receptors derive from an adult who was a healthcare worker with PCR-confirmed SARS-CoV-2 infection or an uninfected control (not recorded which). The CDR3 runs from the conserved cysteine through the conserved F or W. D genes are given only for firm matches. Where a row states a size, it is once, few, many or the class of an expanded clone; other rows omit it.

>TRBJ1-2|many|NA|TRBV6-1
CASSTWDPTPISGYTF
TGTGCCAGCAGTACTTGGGACCCGACCCCTATTTCCGGCTACACCTTC
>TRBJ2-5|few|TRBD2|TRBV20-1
CRALAGETQYF
TGCAGAGCTCTAGCGGGGGAGACCCAGTACTTC
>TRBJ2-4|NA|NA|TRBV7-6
CASSLRGGGAQDIQYF
TGTGCCAGCAGCTTAAGAGGCGGAGGGGCCCAGGACATTCAGTACTTC
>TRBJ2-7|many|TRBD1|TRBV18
CASSPLQGDYEQYF
TGTGCCAGCTCACCACTACAGGGGGATTACGAGCAGTACTTC
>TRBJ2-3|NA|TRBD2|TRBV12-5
CASALGLAGGPGDTQYF
TGTGCTAGCGCCCTAGGACTAGCGGGAGGGCCTGGCGATACGCAGTATTTT
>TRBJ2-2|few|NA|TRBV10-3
CAISPRREDSGELFF
TGTGCCATCAGCCCGCGGCGGGAAGACAGCGGGGAGCTGTTTTTT
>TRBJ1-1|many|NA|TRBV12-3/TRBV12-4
CASRFGGKGEAFF
TGTGCCAGCAGGTTTGGGGGCAAAGGTGAAGCTTTCTTT
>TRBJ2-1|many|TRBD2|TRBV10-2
CASSKALLAGDNEQFF
TGCGCCAGCAGTAAGGCATTACTAGCGGGGGACAATGAGCAGTTCTTC
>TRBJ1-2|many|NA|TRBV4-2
CASGRTGQQYDGGYTF
TGTGCCAGCGGACGGACCGGACAACAGTACGACGGTGGCTACACCTTC
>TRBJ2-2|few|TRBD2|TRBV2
CASRAGVNTGELFF
TGTGCCAGCCGAGCGGGGGTGAACACCGGGGAGCTGTTTTTT
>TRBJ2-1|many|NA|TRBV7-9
CASSLGAGQRGFGHYNEQFF
TGTGCCAGCAGCTTAGGGGCGGGACAGCGAGGGTTCGGGCATTACAATGAGCAGTTCTTC
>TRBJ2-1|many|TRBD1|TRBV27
CASSFTGGEQFF
TGTGCCAGCAGTTTCACAGGGGGTGAGCAGTTCTTC
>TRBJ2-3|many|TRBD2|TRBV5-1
CASRALAGGSDTQYF
TGCGCCAGCAGAGCGCTAGCGGGGGGCTCGGATACGCAGTATTTT
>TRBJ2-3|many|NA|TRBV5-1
CASSTPRAASTDTQYF
TGCGCCAGCAGCACCCCGAGGGCGGCAAGCACAGATACGCAGTATTTT
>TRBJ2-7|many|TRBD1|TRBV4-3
CANLGQGNYEQYF
TGCGCCAACCTGGGACAGGGTAACTACGAGCAGTACTTC
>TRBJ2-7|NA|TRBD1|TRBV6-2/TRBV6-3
CATRPGTGNYEQYF
TGTGCCACCAGACCCGGGACAGGTAATTACGAGCAGTACTTC
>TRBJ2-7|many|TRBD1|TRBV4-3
CASSIDRGAYEQYF
TGCGCCAGCAGCATAGACAGGGGAGCCTACGAGCAGTACTTC
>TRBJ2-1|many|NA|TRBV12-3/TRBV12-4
CASNPGGSVYERFF
TGTGCCAGCAATCCGGGGGGCAGCGTTTATGAGCGGTTCTTC